This entry features one TCR beta chain sequence. The entry originates in a study of T cell changes during pregnancy in multiple sclerosis. Sequencing was performed with immunoSEQ multiplex PCR; in TCRdb, only in-frame clones are kept and a portion is missing. The table lists about 68,000 clones, 90% of them singletons, with around 1.6% in the top ten. Per germline, CDR1 MNHEY and CDR2 SMNVEV (reference sequence). The trim removed 7 bases at V and 3 bases at J, leaving 8 bases unmatched. There are 14 residues in the CDR3. The starting material was peripheral blood, obtained in the third trimester of pregnancy. The TCR originated in a female donor with multiple sclerosis, enrolled in a pregnancy study. The V gene is TRBV27, the J gene TRBJ2-7; 8 bases are shared with TRBD2. In DNA, the CDR3 is TGTGCCAGCATGCGGGGGGCCTATAACTACGAGCAGTACTTC. This encodes CASMRGAYNYEQYF.